The 26 T cell receptor beta chains reported below all come from one sample, sequenced in a study of cytomegalovirus exposure and HLA in healthy donors. PCR used 60 Vbeta primers and 13 Jbeta primers. Method: immunoSEQ multiplex PCR; TCRdb's copy keeps in-frame clones and lacks some. This sample carries more than 110,000 clones, nearly 10% of them seen once, and the ten largest clones take 1.8%. Input material: PBMCs. The receptors originated from a man aged 45-65 years in good health and CMV-seronegative.

This clone was seen a handful of times. The rearrangement links TRBV19 to TRBJ2-2; the D is unclear. Trimming removed 5 bases at V and 0 bases at J, with 7 bases between. Germline V gene data show CDR1 as LNHDA and CDR2 as SQIVND (reference sequence). CDR3 length: 14 residues. CDR3 nucleotide sequence: TGTGCCAGTAGTGAGCCCGCGAACACCGGGGAGCTGTTTTTT. Protein product: CASSEPANTGELFF.

The V and J genes are TRBV5-1 and TRBJ2-5, with 9 bases that match TRBD2. Germline-derived CDR1 and CDR2 are SGHRS and YFSETQ. V shed 2 bases, J shed 5 bases, and the junction held 4 bases outside the gene matches. CDR3 length: 14 amino acids. The CDR3 DNA follows: TGCGCCAGCAGCTTCAAGAGCGGGGGGGAGACCCAGTACTTC. Its translation is CASSFKSGGETQYF.

This clone was seen more than once but under ten times. Here the CDR3 DNA reads TGTGCCAGCAGCTTCAGACAGGGGGACGCTTTCTTT. It is translated as CASSFRQGDAFF. The V gene is TRBV6-5, the J gene TRBJ1-1; 9 positions match TRBD1. Germline trimming cut 6 bases from V and 11 bases from J; bases unmatched to any gene: 7. In germline, CDR1 is MNHEY, CDR2 SVGAGI. The CDR3 totals 12 residues.

This clone was recorded a few times. The rearrangement links TRBV2 to TRBJ2-7; D gene uncertain. Germline lookup yields CDR1 SNHLY and CDR2 FYNNEI. V shed 4 bases and J shed 1 base, with 5 bases lying between them. The CDR3 is 12 amino acids. CDR3 in amino acids: CASSGPSYEQYF. The CDR3 DNA is TGTGCCAGCAGTGGGCCTTCCTACGAGCAGTACTTC.

Only a few counts were recorded for this clone. The DNA of the CDR3 is TGTGCCAGCTCTCGGGACAGAGCCTACGAGCAGTACTTC. Its translation: CASSRDRAYEQYF. V gene TRBV11-2 combines with J gene TRBJ2-7, with 7 bases matching TRBD1. With 8 bases clipped from V and 2 bases from J, the junction kept 6 bases outside the gene matches. This CDR3 is built from 13 residues. Germline V CDR1 and CDR2: SGHAT, FQNNGV.

This clone was observed a few times. The V call is TRBV7-9, the J call TRBJ2-5; possible D gene TRBD1, 5 bases. The V gene lost 2 bases and the J gene lost 1 base, with 8 bases spanning the gap. Germline V gene sequence: CDR1 SEHNR, CDR2 FQNEAQ (reference sequence). This CDR3 region has 14 residues. CDR3 in DNA: TGTGCCAGCAGCTTATGGCAGGGCCAAGAGACCCAGTACTTC. This encodes CASSLWQGQETQYF.

The chain couples TRBV9 to TRBJ2-2; 8 positions agree with TRBD1. The CDR3 covers 16 residues. The J segment lost 5 bases and the V segment lost 0 bases, leaving 6 bases of the junction unmatched. CDR1 is SGDLS and CDR2 is YYNGEE in the germline V gene. The CDR3 loop is CASSVVPGGGTGELFF. CDR3 in DNA: TGTGCCAGCAGCGTAGTTCCAGGGGGCGGAACCGGGGAGCTGTTTTTT.

This rearrangement joins TRBV7-3 to TRBJ2-3; D is undetermined. The CDR3 runs to 12 residues. CDR1 is SGHTA, CDR2 FQGTGA, per germline. V was trimmed by 2 bases and J by 6 bases, leaving 6 bases between them. The CDR3 sequence: CASSLLGDTQYF. The CDR3 region has the DNA TGTGCCAGCAGCTTACTCGGGGATACGCAGTATTTT.

The chain uses TRBV13 and TRBJ1-1; TRBD1 matches 7 bases. Trimming cost V 5 bases and J 1 base; bases outside gene matches: 4. Germline V lookup: CDR1 PRHDT, CDR2 FYEKMQ (reference sequence). The CDR3 extends over 14 amino acids. The CDR3 loop is CASSPDRANTEAFF. For the CDR3, the DNA is TGTGCCAGCAGCCCCGACAGGGCGAACACTGAAGCTTTCTTT.

The chain recombines TRBV27 with TRBJ2-7; 7 bases align to TRBD1. CDR1 and CDR2 from the germline V gene are MNHEY and SMNVEV (reference sequence). CDR3 length: 13 amino acids. V gave up 3 bases and J gave up 5 bases; unmatched junction bases: 4. CDR3 DNA sequence: TGTGCCAGCAGTTTCGACAGGGACCACGAGCAGTACTTC. It yields the protein CASSFDRDHEQYF.

V usage is TRBV4-2 and J usage is TRBJ1-2; D remains unclear. Germline V gene data show CDR1 as LGHNA and CDR2 as YNFKEQ. This CDR3 comprises 14 residues. Trimming left V 0 bases short and J 1 base short, with 6 bases between. CDR3 protein: CASSQDADNYGYTF. The CDR3 DNA reads as TGTGCCAGCAGCCAAGATGCAGATAACTATGGCTACACCTTC.

This clone showed up just a few times. The V and J genes are TRBV19 and TRBJ2-4, with D possibly TRBD2 on 5 matching bases. This CDR3 comprises 14 residues. V was clipped by 10 bases and J by 1 base, with 14 bases between them. Germline V gene sequence: CDR1 LNHDA, CDR2 SQIVND (reference sequence). Here the CDR3 DNA reads TGTGCCACGGCGGACTTTTTCGCCAAAAACATTCAGTACTTC. This codes for CATADFFAKNIQYF.

In its sample, this clone was seen a few times. The V call is TRBV5-4, the J call TRBJ1-1; D gene ambiguous. This CDR3 comprises 14 residues. Germline loops: CDR1 SGHNT, CDR2 YYREEE (reference sequence). Trimming cost V 0 bases and J 0 bases, with 6 bases left between them. The CDR3 bases are TGTGCCAGCAGCTTGGTGGCGGTGAACACTGAAGCTTTCTTT. This codes for CASSLVAVNTEAFF.

The chain uses TRBV7-3 and TRBJ2-3; 12 bases agree with TRBD2. The CDR3 length is 14 residues. Germline values: CDR1 SGHTA, CDR2 FQGTGA. J lost 5 bases, V lost 5 bases, and 2 bases had no gene match. CDR3 DNA: TGTGCCAGCAGCCCTAGCGGGAGGGGAGATACGCAGTATTTT. Amino acid sequence: CASSPSGRGDTQYF.

This clone has just a few counts. V gene TRBV11-2 combines with J gene TRBJ1-4; D may be TRBD1 (5 bases). The CDR3 runs to 14 residues. The V end lost 0 bases, the J end lost 13 bases, and 15 bases lay between the germline ends. Looked up from germline, CDR1 is SGHAT and CDR2 is FQNNGV. CDR3 protein: CASSLDRAPPGLFF. DNA for the CDR3: TGTGCCAGCAGCTTAGACAGGGCCCCCCCTGGACTGTTTTTT.

This clone was seen only a few times. V is TRBV7-9 and J is TRBJ2-5, with D possibly matching TRBD2 (6 bases). The CDR3 covers 15 residues. V shed 1 base and J shed 1 base, with 10 bases lying between them. Germline V CDR1 and CDR2: SEHNR, FQNEAQ (reference sequence). The CDR3 loop is CASSLERRAQETQYF. CDR3 nucleotides: TGTGCCAGCAGCTTAGAACGGAGGGCCCAAGAGACCCAGTACTTC.

The chain recombines TRBV4-1 with TRBJ2-2; TRBD1 agrees at 8 bases. The CDR3 runs to 18 residues. Germline trimming cut 3 bases from V and 2 bases from J; bases unmatched to any gene: 11. Germline CDR1 and CDR2: MGHRA and YSYEKL. CDR3 DNA: TGCGCCAGCAGCCACTCAGGGGCGGACAGGGTTAACACCGGGGAGCTGTTTTTT. Translated, it gives CASSHSGADRVNTGELFF.

The V call is TRBV6-4, the J call TRBJ2-3, with 10 bases fitting TRBD2. V lost 0 bases, J lost 3 bases, and 3 bases stayed unmatched. The germline V gene encodes CDR1 MRHNA and CDR2 SNTAGT. The CDR3 has 16 amino acids. CDR3 nucleotide sequence: TGTGCCAGCAGTGACTCTGGGACTAGCGATACAGATACGCAGTATTTT. It specifies CASSDSGTSDTDTQYF.

This clone turned up a few times. V gene TRBV6-1 combines with J gene TRBJ1-4; a possible D gene is TRBD1 (6 bases). V shed 11 bases and J shed 3 bases, with 13 bases lying between them. The length of the CDR3 is 13 residues. Germline CDR1 MNHNS, CDR2 SASEGT. Here the CDR3 DNA reads TGTGCCGGGAACAGGGCACCTAATGAAAAACTGTTTTTT. Translation gives CAGNRAPNEKLFF.

This clone has just a few counts. The rearrangement links TRBV5-1 to TRBJ2-7, with 10 bases fitting TRBD2. Germline V lookup: CDR1 SGHRS, CDR2 YFSETQ. The CDR3 runs to 16 residues. Unmatched junction bases numbered 9, after V lost 0 bases and J lost 6 bases. The CDR3 reads CASSLAASGSPSEQYF. Here the CDR3 DNA reads TGCGCCAGCAGCTTGGCGGCTAGCGGGAGCCCCAGCGAGCAGTACTTC.

The chain carries TRBV11-2 and TRBJ2-6; D not resolved. CDR1 is SGHAT, CDR2 FQNNGV, per germline. CDR3 size: 15 residues. Trimming pared 1 base from V and 0 bases from J, leaving 4 bases between. CDR3 protein: CASSLVLSGANVLTF. The DNA of the CDR3 is TGTGCCAGCAGCTTAGTCCTCTCTGGGGCCAACGTCCTGACTTTC.

The rearrangement links TRBV11-2 to TRBJ2-1, with D possibly being TRBD1 (5 bases). Germline V gene data show CDR1 as SGHAT and CDR2 as FQNNGV. The CDR3 is 15 amino acids. The V gene lost 3 bases and the J gene lost 9 bases, with 18 bases spanning the gap. The CDR3 coding sequence is TGTGCCAGCAGCTTCGAAACAGGAACCTTCGGTGAGCAGTTCTTC. Its protein product is CASSFETGTFGEQFF.

This clone was detected a few times. The V and J genes are TRBV6-5 and TRBJ2-7; 10 bases are shared with TRBD1. The CDR3 is made up of 13 amino acids. Trimming took 7 bases from V and 4 from J; bases not matched to a gene: 4. Looked up from germline, CDR1 is MNHEY and CDR2 is SVGAGI. CDR3 coding DNA: TGTGCCAGCACCTCGGGACAGGGGTACGAGCAGTACTTC. As protein: CASTSGQGYEQYF.

The V gene is TRBV7-8, the J gene TRBJ2-3, with D maybe TRBD1 (6 bases). Germline CDR1 SGHVS, CDR2 FQNEAQ. There are 17 residues in the CDR3. V was clipped by 5 bases and J by 1 base, with 19 bases between them. For the CDR3, the DNA is TGTGCCAGCAGCCCTGGACAGCCACGTCGGGGCACAGATACGCAGTATTTT. Translating it yields CASSPGQPRRGTDTQYF.

The chain couples TRBV5-1 to TRBJ2-7, with 7 bases matching TRBD1. Germline CDR1 reads SGHRS; CDR2 reads YFSETQ. The CDR3 extends over 15 amino acids. J lost 2 bases, V lost 5 bases, and 10 bases had no gene match. CDR3 region: CASRGDPGGPYEQYF. The DNA of the CDR3 is TGCGCCAGCAGAGGGGACCCAGGGGGACCCTACGAGCAGTACTTC.

V is TRBV19 and J is TRBJ2-3; 8 bases match TRBD2. The CDR3 is 16 residues long. Germline lookup yields CDR1 LNHDA and CDR2 SQIVND (reference sequence). V gave up 3 bases and J gave up 5 bases; unmatched junction bases: 10. CDR3 DNA sequence: TGTGCCAGTAGTATCGTGGCGGGGGGCCCCCAAGATACGCAGTATTTT. Its translation is CASSIVAGGPQDTQYF. The full variable domain, completed using reference TRBV19 and TRBJ2-3, is DGGITQSPKYLFRKEGQNVTLSCEQNLNHDAMYWYRQDPGQGLRLIYYSQIVNDFQKGDIAEGYSVSREKKESFPLTVTSAQKNPTAFYLCASSIVAGGPQDTQYFGPGTRLTVL.